Each of the 16 T cell receptor beta chains below was sequenced from the same sample in a study of cytomegalovirus exposure and HLA in healthy donors. The PCR made use of 60 Vbeta and 13 Jbeta primers. The repertoire was sequenced with immunoSEQ multiplex PCR; TCRdb's copy has only in-frame clones and lacks some. The sample lists roughly 140,000 clones; 75% to 80% were seen once. The sequenced sample was PBMCs. These TCRs come from a male donor in good health and CMV-seronegative.

V is TRBV7-2 and J is TRBJ2-4; D is ambiguous. The CDR3 covers 14 residues. V lost 1 base and J 4 bases, leaving 8 bases between the germline ends. The germline CDR1 and CDR2 sequences are SGHTA and FQGNSA. The CDR3 region is CASSLGTSKNIQYF. As DNA, the CDR3 is TGTGCCAGCAGCTTAGGAACGAGTAAAAACATTCAGTACTTC.

This sequence joins TRBV5-6 and TRBJ2-5; D is perhaps TRBD2 (5 bases). The CDR3 loop spans 15 amino acids. The germline CDR1 and CDR2 sequences are SGHDT and YYEEEE. V dropped 3 bases and J dropped 5 bases, with 17 bases sitting between them. The CDR3: CASSSGITPGETQYF. CDR3 sequence (DNA): TGTGCCAGCAGCTCGGGGATTACCCCTGGGGAGACCCAGTACTTC.

This clone was counted between two and nine times. V usage is TRBV6-5 and J usage is TRBJ1-4; TRBD1 matches 7 bases. V was pared by 5 bases and J by 1 base, with 1 base of the junction left unmatched. The CDR3 loop spans 14 amino acids. Looked up from germline, CDR1 is MNHEY and CDR2 is SVGAGI. Here the CDR3 reads CASSRDRTNEKLFF. The CDR3 coding sequence is TGTGCCAGCAGTCGGGACAGAACTAATGAAAAACTGTTTTTT.

This clone has just a few counts. The rearrangement uses TRBV9 and TRBJ2-3; TRBD2 might be the D (6 bases). CDR3 size: 18 residues. Germline CDR1 and CDR2: SGDLS and YYNGEE. Trimming cost V 1 base and J 0 bases, with 18 bases left between them. CDR3 protein: CASSVRVQSGPSTDTQYF. The CDR3 DNA reads as TGTGCCAGCAGCGTACGGGTCCAGAGCGGGCCTAGCACAGATACGCAGTATTTT.

The chain uses TRBV19 and TRBJ2-5; D perhaps matches TRBD1 (6 bases). Germline assignment: CDR1 LNHDA and CDR2 SQIVND (reference sequence). V dropped 3 bases and J dropped 1 base, with 15 bases sitting between them. The CDR3 runs to 16 residues. CDR3 amino acids: CASSITGTKVQETQYF. The CDR3, as DNA: TGTGCCAGTAGTATTACCGGGACAAAGGTCCAAGAGACCCAGTACTTC.

V is TRBV6-1 and J is TRBJ1-5; D is uncertain. Germline V gene data show CDR1 as MNHNS and CDR2 as SASEGT. Trimming took 3 bases from V and 3 from J, leaving 9 bases between them. The CDR3 spans 14 residues. The CDR3 region is CASSEATFNQPQHF. The CDR3 DNA reads TGTGCCAGCAGTGAGGCAACCTTCAATCAGCCCCAGCATTTT.

This clone was picked up one time. The J gene is TRBJ1-6, the V gene TRBV7-6; 7 positions agree with TRBD1. CDR1 SGHVS and CDR2 FNYEAQ come from the germline V gene. The CDR3 has 17 residues. V dropped 5 bases and J dropped 0; count of bases not matched to a gene: 7. The CDR3 region has the DNA TGTGCCAGCAGCCCCGGGACAGTTAGCTCCTATAATTCACCCCTCCACTTT. It yields the protein CASSPGTVSSYNSPLHF.

The CDR3: CASGADDRLNTEAFF. The CDR3 DNA sequence: TGTGCCAGCGGAGCGGATGACAGGTTGAACACTGAAGCTTTCTTT. The V call is TRBV27, the J call TRBJ1-1; D might be TRBD1 (6 bases). The CDR3 is made up of 15 amino acids. Germline V lookup: CDR1 MNHEY, CDR2 SMNVEV (reference sequence). V was pared by 8 bases and J by 0 bases, with 16 bases between.

The rearrangement joins TRBV7-9 to TRBJ2-7; 11 nucleotides match TRBD2. The CDR3 covers 15 residues. The V segment lost 6 bases and the J segment 7 bases; nucleotides outside the gene matches: 11. From germline, CDR1 is SEHNR and CDR2 FQNEAQ (reference sequence). CDR3 in amino acids: CASRSTSGTPLEQYF. The CDR3 DNA is TGTGCCAGCAGATCGACTAGCGGGACTCCTCTAGAGCAGTACTTC.

The genes are TRBV19 and TRBJ1-4, with TRBD1 identical over 9 bases. V trimming: 5 bases; J trimming: 8 bases; junction bases outside the gene matches: 9. The germline V gene has CDR1 LNHDA and CDR2 SQIVND (reference sequence). This CDR3 contains 15 residues. The CDR3 region is CASSFGGTGTEKLFF. In DNA form, the CDR3 reads TGTGCCAGTAGTTTTGGAGGGACAGGGACCGAAAAACTGTTTTTT.

This chain links TRBV19 with TRBJ2-1, with TRBD1 identical over 9 bases. The germline V gene has CDR1 LNHDA and CDR2 SQIVND (reference sequence). CDR3 size: 17 residues. Losses at the gene ends were 6 bases for V and 3 bases for J; bases not matched to a gene: 12. The CDR3 loop is CASSTNGGQGFYNEQFF. CDR3 nucleotide sequence: TGTGCCAGTAGCACCAACGGCGGACAGGGGTTCTACAATGAGCAGTTCTTC.

The chain has TRBV6-1 and TRBJ1-5, with D maybe TRBD1 (5 bases). The CDR3 length is 15 residues. Germline assignment: CDR1 MNHNS and CDR2 SASEGT. V shed 0 bases and J shed 6 bases, with 12 bases lying between them. The CDR3 coding sequence is TGTGCCAGCAGTGAAGCGGAAGGTAGGGGTCAGCCCCAGCATTTT. It is translated as CASSEAEGRGQPQHF.

The genes are TRBV27 and TRBJ1-1; possibly TRBD1 for D (5 bases). This CDR3 contains 14 residues. The ends were cut back, 3 bases at V and 5 bases at J, with 13 bases in the middle. Germline lookup yields CDR1 MNHEY and CDR2 SMNVEV (reference sequence). CDR3 in amino acids: CASSFWGGETEAFF. DNA for the CDR3: TGTGCCAGCAGTTTCTGGGGAGGGGAAACTGAAGCTTTCTTT.

This clone occurred once. The chain links TRBV27 to TRBJ2-7, with D possibly being TRBD1 (6 bases). The V gene lost 6 bases and the J gene lost 1 base, with 19 bases spanning the gap. Germline CDR1 is MNHEY and CDR2 is SMNVEV (reference sequence). The CDR3 is 16 residues long. As DNA, the CDR3 is TGTGCCAGCAGACTTACAGGGCCCCTTGGGTCCTACGAGCAGTACTTC. Amino acids: CASRLTGPLGSYEQYF.

The chain recombines TRBV5-4 with TRBJ2-3; no reliable D call. CDR1 is SGHNT and CDR2 is YYREEE in the germline V gene (reference sequence). The CDR3 is 13 amino acids. Trimming left V 1 base short and J 6 bases short, with 9 bases between. CDR3 DNA: TGTGCCAGCAGCTTGTCTGTATCGGATACGCAGTATTTT. It is translated as CASSLSVSDTQYF.

J is TRBJ1-2 and V is TRBV10-3; D gene ambiguous. Germline V gene lookup returns CDR1 ENHRY and CDR2 SYGVKD. The CDR3 runs to 14 residues. The V gene lost 0 bases and the J gene lost 6 bases, with 11 bases spanning the gap. The CDR3 DNA follows: TGTGCCATCAGTGAGTCATCGGGGTTGGATGGCTACACCTTC. Encoded protein: CAISESSGLDGYTF.